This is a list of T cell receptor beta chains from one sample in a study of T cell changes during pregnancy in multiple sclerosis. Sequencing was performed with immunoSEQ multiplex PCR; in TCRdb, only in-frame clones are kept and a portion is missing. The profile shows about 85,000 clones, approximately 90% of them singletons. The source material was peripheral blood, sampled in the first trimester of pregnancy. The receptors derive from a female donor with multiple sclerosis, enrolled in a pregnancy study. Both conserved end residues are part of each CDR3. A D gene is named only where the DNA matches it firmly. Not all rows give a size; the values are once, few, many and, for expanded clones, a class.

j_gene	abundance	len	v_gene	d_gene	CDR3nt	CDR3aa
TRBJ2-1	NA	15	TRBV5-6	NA	TGTGCCAGCAGCTTGGTCGCGGGAAACTACAATGAGCAGTTCTTC	CASSLVAGNYNEQFF
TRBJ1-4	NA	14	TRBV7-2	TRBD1	TGTGCCAGCAGCCCAGGGGGCCCGGGCGAAAAACTGTTTTTT	CASSPGGPGEKLFF
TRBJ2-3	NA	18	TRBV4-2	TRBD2	TGTGCCAGCAGCCAGGGACTAGCGGGAGGGCCTGGTACAGATACGCAGTATTTT	CASSQGLAGGPGTDTQYF
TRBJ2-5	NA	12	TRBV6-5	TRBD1	TGTGCCAGCAAAGGGACAGAAGAGACCCAGTACTTC	CASKGTEETQYF
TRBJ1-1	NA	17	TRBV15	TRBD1	TGTGCCACCATCGCGGGACAGGTACGACCAATGAACACTGAAGCTTTCTTT	CATIAGQVRPMNTEAFF
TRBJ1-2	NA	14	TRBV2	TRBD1	TGTGCCAGCAGTTCCGACAGGGGGCCCTATGGCTACACCTTC	CASSSDRGPYGYTF
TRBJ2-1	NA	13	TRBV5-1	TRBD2	TGCGCCAGCAGCTTGGTAACTAGCGGTGAGCAGTTCTTC	CASSLVTSGEQFF
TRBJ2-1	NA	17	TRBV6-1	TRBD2	TGTGCCAGCAGTGGACTAGCGGGGGGACGCTCCTACAATGAGCAGTTCTTC	CASSGLAGGRSYNEQFF
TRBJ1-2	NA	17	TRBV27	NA	TGTGCCAGCAGGGTGAGGACAGAATGGACGGGTAACTATGGCTACACCTTC	CASRVRTEWTGNYGYTF
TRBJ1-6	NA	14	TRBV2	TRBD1	TGTGCCAGCAGTGCGACAGGGGACAATTCACCCCTCCACTTT	CASSATGDNSPLHF
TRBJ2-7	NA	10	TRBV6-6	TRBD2	TGTGTGGTCGGGGGGGACGAGCAGTACTTC	CVVGGDEQYF
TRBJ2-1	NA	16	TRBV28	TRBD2	TGTGCCAGCAGTCTCCCCGGGACTAGATCTGTACTTGAGCAGTTCTTC	CASSLPGTRSVLEQFF
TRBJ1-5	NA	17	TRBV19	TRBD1	TGTGCCAGTAGTATAGGAGGTCGGCAGGGGGCGCGTCAGCCCCAGCATTTT	CASSIGGRQGARQPQHF
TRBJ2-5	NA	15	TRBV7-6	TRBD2	TGTGCCAGCAGCTTTGCTCCTAGCGGACAAGAGACCCAGTACTTC	CASSFAPSGQETQYF
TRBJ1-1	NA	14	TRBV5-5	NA	TGTGCCAGCAGCCCGCCTCGGGGGGGCACTGAAGCTTTCTTT	CASSPPRGGTEAFF
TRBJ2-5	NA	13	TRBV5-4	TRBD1	TGTGCCAGTAAGACAGGGATCCAAGAGACCCAGTACTTC	CASKTGIQETQYF
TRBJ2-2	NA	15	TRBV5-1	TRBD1	TGCGCCAGCAGCATCGGACAGGGGAGCACCGGGGAGCTGTTTTTT	CASSIGQGSTGELFF
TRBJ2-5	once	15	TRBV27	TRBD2	TGTGCCAGCAGTTTATGGCTAGCGGGAAGAGAGACCCAGTACTTC	CASSLWLAGRETQYF
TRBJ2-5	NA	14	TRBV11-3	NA	TGTGCCAGCAGCTCGACAGGCATTCAAGAGACCCAGTACTTC	CASSSTGIQETQYF
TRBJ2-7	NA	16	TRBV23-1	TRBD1	TGCGCCAGCAGTCCTCCCGGACAGGGCTATCACTACGAGCAGTACTTC	CASSPPGQGYHYEQYF
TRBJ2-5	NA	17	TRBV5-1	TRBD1	TGCGCCAGCAGCCCAGTCATGGGGACAGGGAATCAAGAGACCCAGTACTTC	CASSPVMGTGNQETQYF
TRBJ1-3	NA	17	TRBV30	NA	TGTGCCTGGAACGACATAACGGCCAATTACTCTGGAAACACCATATATTTT	CAWNDITANYSGNTIYF
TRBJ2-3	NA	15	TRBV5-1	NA	TGCGCCAGCAGCTTGGCACTACAGGGCCCAGATACGCAGTATTTT	CASSLALQGPDTQYF
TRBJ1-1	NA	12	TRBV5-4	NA	TGTGCCAGCAGCTTGTCGGGTTCTGAAGCTTTCTTT	CASSLSGSEAFF
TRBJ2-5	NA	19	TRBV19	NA	TGTGCCAGTAGTCCGAGAGGAGGGTACGGTCAGGGGGTTGCAGAGACCCAGTACTTC	CASSPRGGYGQGVAETQYF
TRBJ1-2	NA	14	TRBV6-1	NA	TGTGCCAGCAGTGAAAATGTCAGGGGTTCTGGCTACACCTTC	CASSENVRGSGYTF